A single sample is the source of the 10 T cell receptor beta chains below, sequenced in a study of blood T cells in healthy people across ages. With a J-beta primer mix and a sample-barcoded 5' primer, a second PCR ran about 7 to 11 cycles. One entry per CDR3 protein, called by TCRdb with MiXCR from the 5' RACE reads. The data show around 900,000 distinct CDR3 sequences, with 29% seen just once and approximately 15% held by the top ten. The sequenced sample consisted of blood. These receptors were obtained from a woman of 80 years or more in good health.

This clonotype has only a few counts. This rearrangement joins TRBV20-1 to TRBJ1-2; D possibly corresponds to TRBD1 (5 bases). Germline V CDR1 and CDR2: DFQATT, SNEGSKA (reference sequence). The CDR3 has 16 residues. Trimming cost V 1 base and J 1 base, with 16 bases left between them. The CDR3 bases are TGCAGTGCTAGAGGGGGAGGGACCTATCTTAACTATGGCTACACCTTC. Residues: CSARGGGTYLNYGYTF.

In its sample, this clonotype was seen many times. The chain employs TRBV7-2 and TRBJ1-2; D gene ambiguous. Trimming pared 3 bases from V and 5 bases from J, leaving 13 bases between. The CDR3 loop spans 14 amino acids. In germline, CDR1 is SGHTA, CDR2 FQGNSA. The CDR3 loop is CASSFNARGYGYTF. CDR3 coding DNA: TGTGCCAGCAGCTTTAACGCCCGTGGATATGGCTACACCTTC.

This clonotype was seen only a few times. A much larger clone lies one base from this, so it may be a read error. The J gene is TRBJ2-7, the V gene TRBV5-4; 16 bases are a match to TRBD2. V gave up 4 bases and J gave up 10 bases; unmatched junction bases: 11. Per germline, CDR1 SGHNT and CDR2 YYREEE (reference sequence). The CDR3 length is 16 residues. The CDR3 coding sequence is TGTGCCAGCAGCGAGGGGACTAGCGGGGGGGCTGAGGCCCAGTACTTC. Translating it yields CASSEGTSGGAEAQYF.

This chain connects TRBV20-1 to TRBJ1-2; 9 bases align to TRBD1. Germline CDR1 DFQATT, CDR2 SNEGSKA (reference sequence). V gave up 0 bases and J gave up 6 bases; unmatched junction bases: 2. CDR3 length: 13 residues. The CDR3 sequence: CSAREWTGDGYTF. The CDR3 nucleotides are TGCAGTGCTAGAGAATGGACAGGGGATGGCTACACCTTC.

This clonotype showed up just once. An end of the junction differs from the germline gene, which may be a read error. This chain links TRBV2 with TRBJ2-7; 9 bases agree with TRBD1. CDR3 size: 15 residues. Germline CDR1 reads SNHLY; CDR2 reads FYNNEI. The CDR3 nucleotides are TGTGCCAGCAGTTTGGTGGGACAGGGACCCTACGAGCGGTACTTC. Its translation: CASSLVGQGPYERYF.

In this sample, this clonotype turned up many times. This rearrangement joins TRBV6-1 to TRBJ1-2; D gene unclear. Germline values: CDR1 MNHNS, CDR2 SASEGT. V lost 2 bases and J 2 bases, leaving 12 bases between the germline ends. The CDR3 covers 15 residues. The CDR3 nucleotides read TGTGCCAGCAGTGAAAGATTACTCACGAACTATGGCTACACCTTC. Its protein is CASSERLLTNYGYTF.

The rearrangement links TRBV6-2 or TRBV6-3 to TRBJ2-5; D gene unclear. The V end was cut by 7 bases, the J end by 5 bases, with 29 bases between. The CDR3 has 18 residues. Germline V CDR1 and CDR2: MNHEY, SVGEGT. CDR3 nucleotide sequence: TGTGCCAGCACTCCTACGGGTGACCTGAGAGGTATCGGGGAGACCCAGTACTTC. This sequence encodes CASTPTGDLRGIGETQYF.

CDR3 residues: CASSQEGSRGAYNEQFF. The CDR3, as DNA: TGTGCCAGCAGCCAAGAAGGGTCGCGGGGTGCCTACAATGAGCAGTTCTTC. The rearrangement joins TRBV3-1 to TRBJ2-1; tentatively, D is TRBD2 (6 bases). The CDR3 extends over 17 amino acids. Trimming took 0 bases from V and 2 from J, leaving 14 bases between them. The germline CDR1 and CDR2 sequences are LGHDT and YNNKEL (reference sequence).

This clonotype has more than one count but fewer than ten. A much larger clonotype is one base distant, so this may be a read error. The V gene is TRBV12-3 or TRBV12-4, the J gene TRBJ2-5, with 8 bases identical to TRBD2. V lost 6 bases, J lost 4 bases, and 7 bases stayed unmatched. The CDR3 contains 14 residues. The CDR3 DNA is TGTGCCAGCAGGCGCCCGGGACTAGGAGAGACCCAGTACTTC. Its translation is CASRRPGLGETQYF.

This clonotype was seen many times. The chain carries TRBV20-1 and TRBJ2-5; 12 nucleotides line up with TRBD2. The V gene's germline CDR1 is DFQATT and CDR2 SNEGSKA (reference sequence). The V gene end was trimmed by 7 bases and the J gene end by 4 bases; junction bases not matched to a gene: 7. The CDR3 totals 14 residues. CDR3 nucleotides: TGCAGTGGGGCTAGCGGGGGGGCAGGAGAGACCCAGTACTTC. Translating gives CSGASGGAGETQYF.